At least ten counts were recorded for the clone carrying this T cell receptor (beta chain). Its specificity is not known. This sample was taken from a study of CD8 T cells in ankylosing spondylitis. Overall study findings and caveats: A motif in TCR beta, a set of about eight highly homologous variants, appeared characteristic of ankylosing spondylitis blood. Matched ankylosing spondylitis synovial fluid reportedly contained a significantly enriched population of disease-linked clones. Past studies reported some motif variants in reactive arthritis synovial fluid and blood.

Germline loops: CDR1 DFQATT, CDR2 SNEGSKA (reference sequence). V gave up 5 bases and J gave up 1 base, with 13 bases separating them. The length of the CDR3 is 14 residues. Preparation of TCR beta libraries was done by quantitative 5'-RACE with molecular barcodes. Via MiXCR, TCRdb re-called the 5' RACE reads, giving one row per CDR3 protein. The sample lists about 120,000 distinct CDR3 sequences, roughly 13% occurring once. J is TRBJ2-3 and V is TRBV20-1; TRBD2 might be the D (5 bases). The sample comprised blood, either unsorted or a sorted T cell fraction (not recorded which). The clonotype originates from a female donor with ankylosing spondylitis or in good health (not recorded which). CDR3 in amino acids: CSAPVRLRTDTQYF. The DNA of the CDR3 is TGCAGTGCTCCCGTCCGACTACGCACAGATACGCAGTATTTT.